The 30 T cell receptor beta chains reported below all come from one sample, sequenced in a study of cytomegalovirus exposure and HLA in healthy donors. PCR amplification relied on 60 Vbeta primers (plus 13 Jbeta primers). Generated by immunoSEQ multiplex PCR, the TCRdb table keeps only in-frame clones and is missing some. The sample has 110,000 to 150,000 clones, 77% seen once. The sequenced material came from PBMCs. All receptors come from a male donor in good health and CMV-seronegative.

This CDR3 is CASSYPGRGNIQYF. In nucleotides, the CDR3 is TGTGCCAGCAGCTACCCAGGGAGGGGGAACATTCAGTACTTC. The genes are TRBV11-1 and TRBJ2-4, with TRBD2 as a possible D gene (7 bases). V shed 4 bases and J shed 7 bases, with 14 bases lying between them. The germline CDR1 and CDR2 sequences are SGHAT and FQDESV (reference sequence). CDR3 length: 14 amino acids.

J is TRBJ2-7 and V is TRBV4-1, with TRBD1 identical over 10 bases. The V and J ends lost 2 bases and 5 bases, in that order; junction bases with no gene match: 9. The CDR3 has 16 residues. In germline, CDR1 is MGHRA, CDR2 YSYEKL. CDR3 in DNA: TGCGCCAGCAGCCAACTACCGGGACAGGGGATTGACGAGCAGTACTTC. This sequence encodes CASSQLPGQGIDEQYF.

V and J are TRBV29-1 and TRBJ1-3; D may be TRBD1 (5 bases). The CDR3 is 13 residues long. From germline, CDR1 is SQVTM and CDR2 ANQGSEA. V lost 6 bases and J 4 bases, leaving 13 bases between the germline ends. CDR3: CSVAGSAGNTIYF. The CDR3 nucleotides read TGCAGCGTGGCAGGGTCGGCCGGAAACACCATATATTTT. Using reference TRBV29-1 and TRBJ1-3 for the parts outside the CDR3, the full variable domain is SAVISQKPSRDICQRGTSLTIQCQVDSQVTMMFWYRQQPGQSLTLIATANQGSEATYESGFVIDKFPISRPNLTFSTLTVSNMSPEDSSIYLCSVAGSAGNTIYFGEGSWLTVV.

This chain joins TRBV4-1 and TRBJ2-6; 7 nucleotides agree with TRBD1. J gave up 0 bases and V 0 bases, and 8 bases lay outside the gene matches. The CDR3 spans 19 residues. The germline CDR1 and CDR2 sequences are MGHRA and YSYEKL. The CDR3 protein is CASSQDFRAGGSGANVLTF. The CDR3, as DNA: TGCGCCAGCAGCCAAGATTTTCGGGCAGGGGGCTCTGGGGCCAACGTCCTGACTTTC.

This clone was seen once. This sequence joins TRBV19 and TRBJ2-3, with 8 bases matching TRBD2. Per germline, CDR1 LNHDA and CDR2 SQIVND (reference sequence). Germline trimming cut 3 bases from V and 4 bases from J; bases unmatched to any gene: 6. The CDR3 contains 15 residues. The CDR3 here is CASSIKAGVSDTQYF. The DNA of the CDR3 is TGTGCCAGTAGTATTAAAGCGGGAGTCTCAGATACGCAGTATTTT.

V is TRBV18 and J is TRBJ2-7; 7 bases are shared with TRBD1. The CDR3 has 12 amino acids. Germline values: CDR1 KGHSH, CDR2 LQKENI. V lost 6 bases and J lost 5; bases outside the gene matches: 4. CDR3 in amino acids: CASSKTGNEQYF. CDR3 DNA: TGTGCCAGCTCGAAGACAGGGAACGAGCAGTACTTC.

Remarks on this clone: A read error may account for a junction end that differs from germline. Here the CDR3 reads CASSEAKGQGYQPRHF. In DNA form, the CDR3 reads TGTGCCAGCAGTGAAGCGAAGGGACAGGGGTATCAGCCCCGGCATTTT. The chain recombines TRBV6-1 with TRBJ1-5; 10 bases agree with TRBD1. This CDR3 is built from 16 residues. Germline loops: CDR1 MNHNS, CDR2 SASEGT.

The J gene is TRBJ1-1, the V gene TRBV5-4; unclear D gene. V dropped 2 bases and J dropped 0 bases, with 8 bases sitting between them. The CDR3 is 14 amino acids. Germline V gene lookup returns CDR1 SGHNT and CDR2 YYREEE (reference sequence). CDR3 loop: CASSFTGMNTEAFF. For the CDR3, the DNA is TGTGCCAGCAGCTTTACGGGGATGAACACTGAAGCTTTCTTT. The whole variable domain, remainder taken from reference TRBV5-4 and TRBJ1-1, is ETGVTQSPTHLIKTRGQQVTLRCSSQSGHNTVSWYQQALGQGPQFIFQYYREEENGRGNFPPRFSGLQFPNYSSELNVNALELDDSALYLCASSFTGMNTEAFFGQGTRLTVV.

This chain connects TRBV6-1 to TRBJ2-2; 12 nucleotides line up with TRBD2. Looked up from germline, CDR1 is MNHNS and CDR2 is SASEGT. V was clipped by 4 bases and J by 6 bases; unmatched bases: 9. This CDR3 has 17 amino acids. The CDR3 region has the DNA TGTGCCAGCAGTGTCGGACTAGCGGGAATCGGTCCCGGGGAGCTGTTTTTT. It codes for CASSVGLAGIGPGELFF.

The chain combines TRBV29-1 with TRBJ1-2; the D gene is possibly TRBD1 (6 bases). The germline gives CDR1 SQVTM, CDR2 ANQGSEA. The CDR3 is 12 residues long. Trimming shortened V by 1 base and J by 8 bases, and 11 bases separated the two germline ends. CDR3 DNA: TGCAGCGTTGAAGGGGGGGGGCGAGGCTACACCTTC. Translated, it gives CSVEGGGRGYTF.

Here the CDR3 DNA reads TGTGCCAGCAGTTTCGTTGGGGCGGCTTTCTTT. Its translation is CASSFVGAAFF. The chain combines TRBV28 with TRBJ1-1, with D possibly being TRBD1 (5 bases). Germline V gives CDR1 MDHEN, CDR2 SYDVKM. V was pared by 3 bases and J by 11 bases, with 10 bases between. This CDR3 has 11 amino acids.

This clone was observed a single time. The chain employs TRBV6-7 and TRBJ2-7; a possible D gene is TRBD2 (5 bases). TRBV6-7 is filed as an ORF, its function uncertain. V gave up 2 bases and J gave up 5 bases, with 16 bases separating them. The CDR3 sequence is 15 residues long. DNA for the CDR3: TGTGCCAGCAGTTACGCGGACTCTACCCACCACGAGCAGTACTTC. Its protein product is CASSYADSTHHEQYF.

The CDR3 region has the DNA TGTGCCAGCACAGGGACAGGGGGGATGAACACTGAAGCTTTCTTT. This codes for CASTGTGGMNTEAFF. This chain joins TRBV2 and TRBJ1-1; 11 nucleotides agree with TRBD1. Trimming took 7 bases from V and 0 from J; bases not matched to a gene: 4. The CDR3 length is 15 residues. Germline CDR1 reads SNHLY; CDR2 reads FYNNEI.

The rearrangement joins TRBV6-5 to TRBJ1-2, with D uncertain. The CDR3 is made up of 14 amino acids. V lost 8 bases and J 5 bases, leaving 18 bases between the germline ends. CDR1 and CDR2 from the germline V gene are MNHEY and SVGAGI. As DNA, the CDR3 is TGTGCCAGCGGTGACTCCGGGAAAGGTTATGGCTACACCTTC. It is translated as CASGDSGKGYGYTF.

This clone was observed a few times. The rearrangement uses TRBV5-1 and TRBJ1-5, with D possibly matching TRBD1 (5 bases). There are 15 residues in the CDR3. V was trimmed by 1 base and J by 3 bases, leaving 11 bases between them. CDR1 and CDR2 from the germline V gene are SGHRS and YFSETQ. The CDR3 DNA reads TGCGCCAGCAGCTTGTTAGGGGCCTACAATCAGCCCCAGCATTTT. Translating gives CASSLLGAYNQPQHF. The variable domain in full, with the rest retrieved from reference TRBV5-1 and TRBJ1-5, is KAGVTQTPRYLIKTRGQQVTLSCSPISGHRSVSWYQQTPGQGLQFLFEYFSETQRNKGNFPGRFSGRQFSNSRSEMNVSTLELGDSALYLCASSLLGAYNQPQHFGDGTRLSIL.

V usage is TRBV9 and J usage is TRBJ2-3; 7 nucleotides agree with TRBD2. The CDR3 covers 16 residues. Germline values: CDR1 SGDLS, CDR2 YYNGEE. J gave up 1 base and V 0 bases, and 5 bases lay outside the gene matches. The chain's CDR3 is CASSVASGVGTDTQYF. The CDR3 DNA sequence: TGTGCCAGCAGCGTAGCCAGCGGGGTGGGCACAGATACGCAGTATTTT.

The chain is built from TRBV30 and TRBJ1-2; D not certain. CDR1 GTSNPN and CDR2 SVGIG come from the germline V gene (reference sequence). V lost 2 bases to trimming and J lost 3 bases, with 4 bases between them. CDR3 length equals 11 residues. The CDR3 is CAWSLDYGYTF. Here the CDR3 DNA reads TGTGCCTGGAGTCTAGACTATGGCTACACCTTC.

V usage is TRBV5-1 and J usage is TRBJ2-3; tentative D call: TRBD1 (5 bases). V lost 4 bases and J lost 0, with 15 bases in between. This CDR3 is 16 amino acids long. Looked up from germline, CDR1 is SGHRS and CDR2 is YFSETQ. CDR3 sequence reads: CASSIGQIDSTDTQYF. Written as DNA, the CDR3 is TGCGCCAGCAGCATCGGACAAATTGATAGCACAGATACGCAGTATTTT.

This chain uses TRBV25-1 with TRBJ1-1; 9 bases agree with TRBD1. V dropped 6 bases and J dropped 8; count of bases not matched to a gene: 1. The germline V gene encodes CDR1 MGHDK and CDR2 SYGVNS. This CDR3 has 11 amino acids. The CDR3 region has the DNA TGTGCCAGCAGAGACAGGGGGGAAGCTTTCTTT. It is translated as CASRDRGEAFF.

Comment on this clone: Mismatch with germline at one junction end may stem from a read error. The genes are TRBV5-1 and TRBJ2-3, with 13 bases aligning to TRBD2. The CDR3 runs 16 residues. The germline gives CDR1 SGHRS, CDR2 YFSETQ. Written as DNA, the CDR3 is TGCGCCAGCAGCCCAGGACTAGCGGGAGCGGGGGATATGCAGTATTTT. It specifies CASSPGLAGAGDMQYF.

This CDR3 is CAKPGQGWASRAYEQYF. CDR3 nucleotides: TGTGCCAAGCCCGGACAGGGGTGGGCTAGCAGGGCCTACGAGCAGTACTTC. The rearrangement links TRBV30 to TRBJ2-7, with 9 bases that match TRBD1. The V and J ends lost 8 bases and 2 bases, in that order; junction bases with no gene match: 19. CDR1 and CDR2 from the germline V gene are GTSNPN and SVGIG (reference sequence). The CDR3 has 17 amino acids.

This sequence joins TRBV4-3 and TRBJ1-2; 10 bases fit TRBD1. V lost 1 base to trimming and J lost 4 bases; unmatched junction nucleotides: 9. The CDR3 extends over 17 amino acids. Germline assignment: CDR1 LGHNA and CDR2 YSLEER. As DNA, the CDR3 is TGCGCCAGCAGCCAAGTGACGGGACAGGGGCGCCCCTATGGCTACACCTTC. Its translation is CASSQVTGQGRPYGYTF.

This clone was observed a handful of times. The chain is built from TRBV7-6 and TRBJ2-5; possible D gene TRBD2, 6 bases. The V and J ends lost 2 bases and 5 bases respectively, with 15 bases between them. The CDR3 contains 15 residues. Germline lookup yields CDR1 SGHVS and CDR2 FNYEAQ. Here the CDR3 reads CASSLPRTRGETQYF. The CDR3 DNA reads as TGTGCCAGCAGCTTACCCCGAACCCGGGGGGAGACCCAGTACTTC.

CDR3 sequence reads: CASSLDSGGTQYF. The DNA of the CDR3 is TGTGCCAGCAGCTTAGATAGCGGGGGGACCCAGTACTTC. The gene calls are TRBV7-9 and TRBJ2-5, with TRBD2 identical over 9 bases. V gave up 1 base and J gave up 7 bases; unmatched junction bases: 1. The CDR3 length is 13 residues. Germline V lookup: CDR1 SEHNR, CDR2 FQNEAQ (reference sequence).

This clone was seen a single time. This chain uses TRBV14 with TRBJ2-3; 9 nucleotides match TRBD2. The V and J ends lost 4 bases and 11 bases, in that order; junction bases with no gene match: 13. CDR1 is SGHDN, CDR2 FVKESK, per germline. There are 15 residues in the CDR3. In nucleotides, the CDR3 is TGTGCCAGCAGCCCTCAAGCGGGAGGCTCCCGTGTGCAGTATTTT. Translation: CASSPQAGGSRVQYF.

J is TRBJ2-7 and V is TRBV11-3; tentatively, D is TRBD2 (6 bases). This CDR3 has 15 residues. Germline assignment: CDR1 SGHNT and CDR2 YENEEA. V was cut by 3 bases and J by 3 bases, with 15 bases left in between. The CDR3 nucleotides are TGTGCCAGCAGCTTTAGAGGGGCGGGAAACTACGAGCAGTACTTC. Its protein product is CASSFRGAGNYEQYF.

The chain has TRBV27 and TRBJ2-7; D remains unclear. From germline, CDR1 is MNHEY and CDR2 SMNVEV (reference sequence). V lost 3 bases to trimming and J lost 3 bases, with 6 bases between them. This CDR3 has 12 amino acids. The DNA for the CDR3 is TGTGCCAGCAGTTTTAGTGGCTACGAGCAGTACTTC. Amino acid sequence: CASSFSGYEQYF.

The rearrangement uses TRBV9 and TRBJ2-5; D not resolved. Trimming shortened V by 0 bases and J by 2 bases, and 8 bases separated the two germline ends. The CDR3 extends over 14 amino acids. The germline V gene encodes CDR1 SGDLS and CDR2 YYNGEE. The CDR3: CASSVEPGQETQYF. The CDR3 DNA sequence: TGTGCCAGCAGCGTAGAGCCAGGACAAGAGACCCAGTACTTC. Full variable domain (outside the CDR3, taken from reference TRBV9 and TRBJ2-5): DSGVTQTPKHLITATGQRVTLRCSPRSGDLSVYWYQQSLDQGLQFLIQYYNGEERAKGNILERFSAQQFPDLHSELNLSSLELGDSALYFCASSVEPGQETQYFGPGTRLLVL.

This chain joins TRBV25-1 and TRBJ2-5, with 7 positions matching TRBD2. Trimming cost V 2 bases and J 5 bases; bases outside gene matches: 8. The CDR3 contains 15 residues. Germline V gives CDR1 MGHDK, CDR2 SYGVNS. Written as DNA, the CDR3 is TGTGCCAGCAGTGAACTTGGGGGGGGAAGGGAGACCCAGTACTTC. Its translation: CASSELGGGRETQYF.

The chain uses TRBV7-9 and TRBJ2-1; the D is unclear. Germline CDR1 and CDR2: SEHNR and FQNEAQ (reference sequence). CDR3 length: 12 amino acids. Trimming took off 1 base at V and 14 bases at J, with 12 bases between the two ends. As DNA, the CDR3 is TGTGCCAGCAGCTTAGGAGAATTCCAAAAGTTCTTC. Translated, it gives CASSLGEFQKFF.